These 31 T cell receptor beta chains came from one sample sequenced in a study of cytomegalovirus exposure and HLA in healthy donors. With 60 Vbeta and 13 Jbeta primers, the PCR was carried out. Generated by immunoSEQ multiplex PCR, the TCRdb table keeps only in-frame clones and is missing some. Seen here are approximately 84,000 clones, 70% to 80% observed once, and the top ten hold over 7.5%. The sequencing sample was made of PBMCs. These receptors all stem from a man aged 35 to 55 in good health and CMV-seropositive.

A word on this clone: The junction differs from germline at one of its ends, possibly a read error. The rearrangement links TRBV6-1 to TRBJ2-2, with 10 bases lining up with TRBD1. In germline, CDR1 is MNHNS, CDR2 SASEGT. The CDR3 runs to 16 residues. CDR3 bases: TGTGCCAGCAGTCAAGCGAGGACAGGGGGGACCGGGGAGCTGTTTTTT. Amino acids: CASSQARTGGTGELFF.

The V gene is TRBV7-8, the J gene TRBJ1-3; tentatively, D is TRBD1 (6 bases). Between the trimmed V and J ends, which lost 3 bases and 0 bases, there was a span of 18 bases. CDR3 size: 18 residues. Looked up from germline, CDR1 is SGHVS and CDR2 is FQNEAQ. The CDR3 here is CASSFSGSRGTSGNTIYF. In nucleotides, the CDR3 is TGTGCCAGCAGCTTTTCCGGCTCGAGGGGGACCTCTGGAAACACCATATATTTT.

This clone was recorded many times. This chain joins TRBV11-3 and TRBJ2-1; D is unclear. Trimming took off 1 base at V and 4 bases at J, with 5 bases between the two ends. Germline-derived CDR1 and CDR2 are SGHNT and YENEEA. CDR3 size: 13 residues. The CDR3 coding sequence is TGTGCCAGCAGCTTAGCAGAATACAATGAGCAGTTCTTC. This gives the protein CASSLAEYNEQFF.

The chain recombines TRBV5-1 with TRBJ2-5; 10 bases agree with TRBD1. With 5 bases clipped from V and 7 bases from J, the junction kept 8 bases outside the gene matches. This CDR3 contains 14 residues. Germline CDR1 is SGHRS and CDR2 is YFSETQ. The CDR3 DNA is TGCGCCAGCAGTTTAAACAGGGACAGGGGGACCCAGTACTTC. Protein product: CASSLNRDRGTQYF.

The J gene is TRBJ1-4, the V gene TRBV30; 9 nucleotides line up with TRBD1. J gave up 9 bases and V 4 bases, and 15 bases lay outside the gene matches. Germline CDR1 is GTSNPN and CDR2 is SVGIG (reference sequence). The CDR3 extends over 16 amino acids. The CDR3 loop is CAWTKYPGQGSKKLFF. DNA of the CDR3: TGTGCCTGGACTAAGTACCCGGGACAGGGATCAAAAAAACTGTTTTTT.

This clone occurred a few times. The chain uses TRBV6-5 and TRBJ1-5; D is ambiguous. Germline loops: CDR1 MNHEY, CDR2 SVGAGI. The CDR3 contains 15 residues. V lost 5 bases and J 5 bases, leaving 16 bases between the germline ends. CDR3 bases: TGTGCCAGCAGTCCCACCACCTCCCGGGATCAGCCCCAGCATTTT. It encodes CASSPTTSRDQPQHF.

The chain recombines TRBV7-2 with TRBJ2-5, with D perhaps TRBD1 (6 bases). The CDR3 contains 13 residues. Trimming took 2 bases from V and 10 from J, leaving 14 bases between them. Germline CDR1 SGHTA, CDR2 FQGNSA. As DNA, the CDR3 is TGTGCCAGCAGCTTATGGAACAACAGGGACCAGTACTTC. This encodes CASSLWNNRDQYF.

The V call is TRBV30, the J call TRBJ2-3; 13 bases align to TRBD2. J gave up 1 base and V 2 bases, and 3 bases lay outside the gene matches. Germline CDR1 and CDR2: GTSNPN and SVGIG (reference sequence). The CDR3 contains 16 residues. The CDR3 is CAWSSGTSGGTDTQYF. The CDR3 DNA is TGTGCCTGGAGTAGCGGGACTAGCGGGGGCACAGATACGCAGTATTTT.

The chain employs TRBV9 and TRBJ2-3; the D gene is possibly TRBD2 (5 bases). V shed 0 bases and J shed 1 base, with 9 bases lying between them. The germline V gene encodes CDR1 SGDLS and CDR2 YYNGEE. The CDR3 has 15 amino acids. The CDR3 reads CASSVVDSGTDTQYF. Here the CDR3 DNA reads TGTGCCAGCAGCGTAGTTGATAGCGGCACAGATACGCAGTATTTT.

This clone turned up a few times. The chain joins TRBV28 to TRBJ1-5; the D is unclear. V lost 5 bases, J lost 4 bases, and 6 bases lay in between. This CDR3 is built from 12 residues. Germline V gives CDR1 MDHEN, CDR2 SYDVKM. The CDR3 DNA reads as TGTGCCAGCAGTGCGTATAATCAGCCCCAGCATTTT. Amino acid sequence: CASSAYNQPQHF.

The chain recombines TRBV29-1 with TRBJ1-1; no reliable D call. This CDR3 comprises 14 residues. V lost 3 bases to trimming and J lost 0 bases, with 11 bases between them. Germline values: CDR1 SQVTM, CDR2 ANQGSEA. DNA for the CDR3: TGCAGCGTTGACCTTGGAGGGTTGAACACTGAAGCTTTCTTT. Translation gives CSVDLGGLNTEAFF.

The chain employs TRBV9 and TRBJ1-1; 8 positions match TRBD1. V lost 0 bases, J lost 11 bases, and 12 bases stayed unmatched. CDR3 length: 15 residues. Germline V gene lookup returns CDR1 SGDLS and CDR2 YYNGEE. The CDR3 DNA sequence: TGTGCCAGCAGCGTAGAACCCCTCAGGGGACAGGAGGCTTTCTTT. Protein sequence: CASSVEPLRGQEAFF.

As to this clone: Just one base apart from a much larger clone, this may be a read error. The genes are TRBV11-2 and TRBJ1-1; TRBD1 is a possible D gene (5 bases). From germline, CDR1 is SGHAT and CDR2 FQNNGV. Between the trimmed V and J ends, which lost 5 bases and 1 base, there was a span of 8 bases. CDR3 length: 13 amino acids. The CDR3 region has the DNA TGTGCCAGCAGCCGGGGGGAGAACACTGAAGCTTTCTTT. Translation: CASSRGENTEAFF.

This chain joins TRBV20-1 and TRBJ2-3; D is uncertain. The CDR3 sequence is 11 residues long. Germline V lookup: CDR1 DFQATT, CDR2 SNEGSKA (reference sequence). V was pared by 6 bases and J by 4 bases, with 8 bases between. DNA of the CDR3: TGCAGTGCCCCCCAGGCAGATACGCAGTATTTT. Its protein product is CSAPQADTQYF.

This chain's CDR3 is CASSPSEIYGYTF. CDR3 sequence (DNA): TGTGCCAGCTCACCATCCGAGATTTATGGCTACACCTTC. This rearrangement joins TRBV18 to TRBJ1-2; D gene unclear. The CDR3 is made up of 13 amino acids. Germline loops: CDR1 KGHSH, CDR2 LQKENI. The V end was cut by 2 bases, the J end by 5 bases, with 9 bases between.

V gene TRBV28 combines with J gene TRBJ2-7; 9 bases are shared with TRBD1. In germline, CDR1 is MDHEN, CDR2 SYDVKM. J lost 1 base, V lost 5 bases, and 12 bases had no gene match. The CDR3 loop spans 17 amino acids. The CDR3 region has the DNA TGTGCCAGCAGTCTACCCAAGGACAGGGGTTTGTCCTACGAGCAGTACTTC. This translates into CASSLPKDRGLSYEQYF.

The chain couples TRBV6-1 to TRBJ2-2; D perhaps matches TRBD2 (6 bases). The CDR3 has 16 residues. CDR1 and CDR2 (germline): MNHNS, SASEGT. V was pared by 2 bases and J by 3 bases, with 13 bases between. The CDR3 reads CASSELAGGDTGELFF. In nucleotides, the CDR3 is TGTGCCAGCAGTGAATTAGCCGGAGGGGACACCGGGGAGCTGTTTTTT.

Here the CDR3 DNA reads TGTGCCAGCGGGCCGGGGGGGTTAGCCAAAAACATTCAGTACTTC. This translates into CASGPGGLAKNIQYF. The chain carries TRBV28 and TRBJ2-4; 8 bases are shared with TRBD2. The CDR3 loop spans 15 amino acids. Germline loops: CDR1 MDHEN, CDR2 SYDVKM. The trim removed 8 bases at V and 0 bases at J, leaving 6 bases unmatched.

V and J are TRBV7-8 and TRBJ1-2; the match to TRBD1 covers 8 bases. This CDR3 is 16 amino acids long. From germline, CDR1 is SGHVS and CDR2 FQNEAQ. J lost 3 bases, V lost 0 bases, and 6 bases had no gene match. The CDR3 DNA follows: TGTGCCAGCAGCTTAGCTTCAGGACAGGGACACTATGGCTACACCTTC. As protein: CASSLASGQGHYGYTF.

The sample holds a few counts of this clone. This rearrangement joins TRBV18 to TRBJ2-1, with TRBD2 matching 12 bases. The CDR3 spans 15 residues. The V gene end was trimmed by 3 bases and the J gene end by 15 bases; junction bases not matched to a gene: 12. The germline gives CDR1 KGHSH, CDR2 LQKENI. Written as DNA, the CDR3 is TGTGCCAGCTCACCGGCGGGACTAGCGGGTGTTCCTCCGTTCTTC. This gives the protein CASSPAGLAGVPPFF.

This clone was counted only a few times. The gene calls are TRBV7-3 and TRBJ2-5, with 7 bases fitting TRBD2. Germline loops: CDR1 SGHTA, CDR2 FQGTGA. V lost 0 bases and J lost 5; bases outside the gene matches: 9. The CDR3 spans 16 residues. This CDR3 is CASSLTGSGTKETQYF. CDR3 sequence (DNA): TGTGCCAGCAGCTTAACAGGAAGCGGGACGAAGGAGACCCAGTACTTC.

The chain is built from TRBV6-1 and TRBJ1-1; 7 nucleotides line up with TRBD1. The CDR3 runs 13 residues. Germline CDR1 MNHNS, CDR2 SASEGT. V lost 7 bases to trimming and J lost 9 bases; unmatched junction nucleotides: 11. The CDR3 DNA sequence: TGTGCCAGCACGACAGGGCGGCTTCTGCAAGCTTTCTTT. It yields the protein CASTTGRLLQAFF.

The V gene is TRBV21-1, the J gene TRBJ1-6. TRBV21-1 corresponds to a pseudogene. The CDR3 loop spans 13 amino acids. The CDR3 sequence is CARPQEVASPLHF. CDR3 nucleotides: TGTGCCCGACCCCAAGAGGTGGCTTCACCCCTCCACTTT.

The V gene is TRBV6-1, the J gene TRBJ2-7; perhaps TRBD1 as D (6 bases). The ends were cut back, 10 bases at V and 0 bases at J, with 13 bases in the middle. Germline V gene data show CDR1 as MNHNS and CDR2 as SASEGT. The length of the CDR3 is 13 residues. CDR3: CATQGLNSYEQYF. The DNA for the CDR3 is TGTGCCACTCAGGGGTTGAACTCCTACGAGCAGTACTTC.

V is TRBV5-1 and J is TRBJ2-7; maybe TRBD2 (5 bases). Trimming stripped 4 bases from V and 2 bases from J, with 13 bases between. This CDR3 region has 14 residues. The germline gives CDR1 SGHRS, CDR2 YFSETQ. Here the CDR3 reads CASSPPGKAYEQYF. The CDR3 DNA reads TGCGCCAGCAGCCCGCCCGGGAAAGCCTACGAGCAGTACTTC.

For the CDR3, the DNA is TGCGCCAGCAGCTTGGTCCCGAGACAGGGAACAGATACGCAGTATTTT. Its translation: CASSLVPRQGTDTQYF. The J gene is TRBJ2-3, the V gene TRBV5-1; 7 bases map to TRBD1. This CDR3 is built from 16 residues. Germline trimming cut 0 bases from V and 3 bases from J; bases unmatched to any gene: 7. Germline assignment: CDR1 SGHRS and CDR2 YFSETQ.

The chain combines TRBV5-4 with TRBJ2-3; TRBD2 might be the D (6 bases). V lost 3 bases, J lost 3 bases, and 11 bases lay in between. The CDR3 extends over 14 amino acids. The V gene's germline CDR1 is SGHNT and CDR2 YYREEE (reference sequence). CDR3 nucleotides: TGTGCCAGCAGCTGGGGGGTCTCGACAGATACGCAGTATTTT. It translates to CASSWGVSTDTQYF.

This chain connects TRBV7-9 to TRBJ2-3; 11 nucleotides agree with TRBD1. V was pared by 6 bases and J by 13 bases, with 6 bases of the junction left unmatched. Looked up from germline, CDR1 is SEHNR and CDR2 is FQNEAQ (reference sequence). CDR3 length: 12 residues. The DNA for the CDR3 is TGTGCCAGCAGACGGGGACAGGGGGTTAAGTATTTT. Amino acid sequence: CASRRGQGVKYF.

This chain joins TRBV5-5 and TRBJ2-1, with 7 bases identical to TRBD2. The V gene's germline CDR1 is SGHKS and CDR2 YYEKEE (reference sequence). The CDR3 sequence is 15 residues long. The V segment lost 4 bases and the J segment 7 bases; nucleotides outside the gene matches: 11. The CDR3: CASSRGGTNQNEQFF. DNA for the CDR3: TGTGCCAGCAGCAGGGGCGGGACTAATCAGAATGAGCAGTTCTTC.

J is TRBJ1-3 and V is TRBV9; TRBD1 agrees at 8 bases. The V gene's germline CDR1 is SGDLS and CDR2 YYNGEE. CDR3 length equals 15 residues. V dropped 3 bases and J dropped 2; count of bases not matched to a gene: 4. DNA of the CDR3: TGTGCCAGCAGCGGACAGGGGCTAACTGGAAACACCATATATTTT. It is translated as CASSGQGLTGNTIYF. Looking up the rest from reference TRBV9 and TRBJ1-3 gives the full variable domain: DSGVTQTPKHLITATGQRVTLRCSPRSGDLSVYWYQQSLDQGLQFLIQYYNGEERAKGNILERFSAQQFPDLHSELNLSSLELGDSALYFCASSGQGLTGNTIYFGEGSWLTVV.

In this sample, this clone turned up a few times. This sequence joins TRBV30 and TRBJ2-1; 11 bases align to TRBD2. This CDR3 comprises 14 residues. Losses at the gene ends were 4 bases for V and 5 bases for J; bases not matched to a gene: 4. Germline CDR1 and CDR2: GTSNPN and SVGIG (reference sequence). CDR3 sequence reads: CAWKLAGVNNEQFF. CDR3 in DNA: TGTGCCTGGAAACTAGCGGGAGTCAACAATGAGCAGTTCTTC.